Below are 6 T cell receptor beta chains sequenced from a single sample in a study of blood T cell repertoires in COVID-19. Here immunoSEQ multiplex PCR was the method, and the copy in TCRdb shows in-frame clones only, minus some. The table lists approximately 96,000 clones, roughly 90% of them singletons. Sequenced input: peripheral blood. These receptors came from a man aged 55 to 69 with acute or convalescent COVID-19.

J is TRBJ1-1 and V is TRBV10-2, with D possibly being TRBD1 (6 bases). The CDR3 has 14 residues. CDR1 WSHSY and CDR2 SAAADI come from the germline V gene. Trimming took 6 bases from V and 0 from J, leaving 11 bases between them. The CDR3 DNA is TGCGCCAGCAGATCACAGGGAATGAACACTGAAGCTTTCTTT. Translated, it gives CASRSQGMNTEAFF.

The CDR3 spells CASSEGENRFVNNSPLHF. CDR3 in DNA: TGTGCCAGCAGCGAGGGGGAAAACAGGTTTGTTAATAATTCACCCCTCCACTTT. The V and J genes are TRBV21-1 and TRBJ1-6; whether TRBD1, the table's D call, matches the DNA was not checked. TRBV21-1 is marked as a pseudogene. The CDR3 totals 18 residues.

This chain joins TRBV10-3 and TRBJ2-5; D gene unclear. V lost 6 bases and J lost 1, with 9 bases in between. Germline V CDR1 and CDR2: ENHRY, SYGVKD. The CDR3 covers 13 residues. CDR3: CAIRVASQETQYF. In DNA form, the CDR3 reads TGTGCCATCAGGGTGGCAAGCCAAGAGACCCAGTACTTC.

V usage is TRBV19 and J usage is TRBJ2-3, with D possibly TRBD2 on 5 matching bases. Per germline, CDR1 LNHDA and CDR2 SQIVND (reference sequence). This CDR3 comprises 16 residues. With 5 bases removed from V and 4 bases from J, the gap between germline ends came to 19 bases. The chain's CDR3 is CASSASRSVRADTQYF. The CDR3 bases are TGTGCCAGTAGTGCCTCTCGTAGCGTGAGGGCAGATACGCAGTATTTT.

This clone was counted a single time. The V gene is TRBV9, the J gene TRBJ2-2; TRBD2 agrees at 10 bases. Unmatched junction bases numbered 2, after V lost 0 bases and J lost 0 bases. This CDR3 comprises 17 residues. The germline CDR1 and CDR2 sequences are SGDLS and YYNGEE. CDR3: CASSVVAGGPNTGELFF. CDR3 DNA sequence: TGTGCCAGCAGCGTAGTAGCGGGAGGCCCGAACACCGGGGAGCTGTTTTTT.

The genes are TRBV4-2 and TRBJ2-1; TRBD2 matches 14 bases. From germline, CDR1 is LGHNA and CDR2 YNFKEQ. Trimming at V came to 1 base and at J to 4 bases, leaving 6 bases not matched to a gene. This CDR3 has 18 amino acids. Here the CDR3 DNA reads TGTGCCAGCAGCCAAGGACCCGGGACTAGCGGGAGTTACAATGAGCAGTTCTTC. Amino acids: CASSQGPGTSGSYNEQFF.